This T cell receptor (beta chain) was obtained from a study of cytomegalovirus exposure and HLA in healthy donors. Study-level points and caveats: In a later analysis, TCR beta V- and J-gene trimming was associated with a missense DCLRE1C variant.

Comments on this clone: Its target is unknown.

Germline loops: CDR1 KGHSH, CDR2 LQKENI. V lost 4 bases and J 1 base, leaving 7 bases between the germline ends. The CDR3 runs to 13 residues. 60 Vbeta and 13 Jbeta primers were used in PCR. Profiled with immunoSEQ multiplex PCR; TCRdb holds only in-frame clones, not every one. This table has 110,000 to 150,000 clones, 80% appearing once. The source is a female donor in good health and CMV-seronegative. The source material was PBMCs. The chain couples TRBV18 to TRBJ1-1; no firm D call. This chain's CDR3 is CASSQTRNTEAFF. The CDR3, as DNA: TGTGCCAGCTCACAGACACGGAACACTGAAGCTTTCTTT.